Below are 13 T cell receptor beta chains sequenced from a single sample in a study of response to subunit inactivated influenza vaccine. From the RT-PCR reads, TCRdb called clonotypes with MiXCR, one entry per CDR3 protein. The sample includes around 600,000 distinct CDR3 sequences, about 11% of them seen just once. These data also featured in a second study, about T cells expressing NK-cell markers. That report notes: The authors generated TCR beta cDNA through 5'RACE template switching with UMIs.

Here the sequenced sample was PBMCs from blood, taken on the day of vaccination. These TCRs come from a man aged 50-60 years who received an inactivated influenza vaccine.

The CDR3 loop is CASSLLTGTNNEQFF. The CDR3 DNA reads TGTGCCAGCAGCTTATTGACAGGGACTAACAATGAGCAGTTCTTC. This sequence joins TRBV7-9 and TRBJ2-1, with D perhaps given as TRBD1 or TRBD2 (7 bases each). Germline V gives CDR1 SEHNR, CDR2 FQNEAQ (reference sequence). CDR3 length equals 15 residues. Trimming pared 2 bases from V and 5 bases from J, leaving 13 bases between.

This clonotype was recorded at least ten times. The chain is built from TRBV5-1 and TRBJ1-1; no clear D. V lost 2 bases and J 0 bases, leaving 8 bases between the germline ends. CDR3 size: 14 residues. Germline assignment: CDR1 SGHRS and CDR2 YFSETQ. CDR3 sequence reads: CASSFKTMNTEAFF. The CDR3 region has the DNA TGCGCCAGCAGCTTCAAAACTATGAACACTGAAGCTTTCTTT. Complete variable domain (other parts from reference TRBV5-1 and TRBJ1-1): KAGVTQTPRYLIKTRGQQVTLSCSPISGHRSVSWYQQTPGQGLQFLFEYFSETQRNKGNFPGRFSGRQFSNSRSEMNVSTLELGDSALYLCASSFKTMNTEAFFGQGTRLTVV.

The V gene is TRBV6-1, the J gene TRBJ2-7, with D perhaps matching TRBD1 (6 bases). Germline values: CDR1 MNHNS, CDR2 SASEGT. The CDR3 is 13 residues long. The V end lost 6 bases, the J end lost 7 bases, and 16 bases lay between the germline ends. The CDR3 DNA sequence: TGTGCCAGCAGCCGGCCACTTACAGGGGAGCAGTACTTC. Its protein is CASSRPLTGEQYF.

The genes are TRBV27 and TRBJ2-3; perhaps TRBD1 as D (5 bases). The CDR3 contains 16 residues. Germline assignment: CDR1 MNHEY and CDR2 SMNVEV (reference sequence). Deletions cut 5 bases from V and 0 bases from J, with 15 bases between. The CDR3: CASSPVDIFSTDTQYF. As DNA, the CDR3 is TGTGCCAGCAGTCCGGTGGACATTTTTAGCACAGATACGCAGTATTTT.

A few counts support this clonotype. CDR3 sequence (DNA): TGTGCCAGCAGCCAACAGAGACAGGATACCTATGGCTACACCTTC. Its translation: CASSQQRQDTYGYTF. The chain uses TRBV4-2 and TRBJ1-2, with D possibly matching TRBD1 (6 bases). Trimming stripped 2 bases from V and 4 bases from J, with 14 bases between. Per the germline V gene, CDR1 is LGHNA and CDR2 is YNFKEQ. The CDR3 is made up of 15 amino acids.

This clonotype showed up just a few times. The CDR3 region is CASSQEKLASEQYF. The CDR3 DNA is TGTGCCAGCAGCCAAGAAAAATTAGCGTCCGAGCAGTACTTC. The chain recombines TRBV4-2 with TRBJ2-7; maybe TRBD2 (5 bases). Germline lookup yields CDR1 LGHNA and CDR2 YNFKEQ. V was shortened by 0 bases and J by 6 bases, with 12 bases between the two germline ends. The CDR3 is 14 amino acids.

This clonotype showed up many times. This chain uses TRBV7-2 with TRBJ2-3; D gene ambiguous. Trimming took off 5 bases at V and 3 bases at J, with 3 bases between the two ends. The V gene's germline CDR1 is SGHTA and CDR2 FQGNSA. The CDR3 spans 11 residues. The CDR3 loop reads CASSATDTQYF. The CDR3 DNA is TGTGCCAGCAGCGCTACAGATACGCAGTATTTT. Complete variable domain (other parts from reference TRBV7-2 and TRBJ2-3): GAGVSQSPSNKVTEKGKDVELRCDPISGHTALYWYRQSLGQGLEFLIYFQGNSAPDKSGLPSDRFSAERTGGSVSTLTIQRTQQEDSAVYLCASSATDTQYFGPGTRLTVL.

This clonotype was found a few times. The V call is TRBV12-3 or TRBV12-4, the J call TRBJ2-7; 10 bases map to TRBD2. V was pared by 3 bases and J by 6 bases, with 8 bases of the junction left unmatched. This CDR3 contains 15 residues. The CDR3: CASSLRLAGVGEQYF. CDR3 in DNA: TGTGCCAGCAGTTTGAGGCTAGCGGGGGTTGGCGAGCAGTACTTC.

This clonotype has just a few counts. This chain uses TRBV4-1 with TRBJ1-1, with unresolved D. Germline loops: CDR1 MGHRA, CDR2 YSYEKL. The CDR3 contains 18 residues. Trimming stripped 2 bases from V and 0 bases from J, with 19 bases between. Here the CDR3 reads CASSQTAPHSVMNTEAFF. In DNA form, the CDR3 reads TGCGCCAGCAGCCAAACCGCGCCACACAGTGTTATGAACACTGAAGCTTTCTTT.

The chain links TRBV7-9 to TRBJ2-7, with a tentative D call TRBD2 (6 bases). Germline V lookup: CDR1 SEHNR, CDR2 FQNEAQ (reference sequence). The CDR3 length is 17 residues. V lost 3 bases, J lost 2 bases, and 20 bases lay in between. The CDR3 DNA sequence: TGTGCCAGCAGCTTCGGGGCGGTCGGGAGATCCCCCTACGAGCAGTACTTC. Amino acid sequence: CASSFGAVGRSPYEQYF.

This chain links TRBV28 with TRBJ2-3; D is possibly TRBD1 or TRBD2 (5 bases each). This CDR3 spans 16 amino acids. V was shortened by 1 base and J by 1 base, with 12 bases between the two germline ends. The germline gives CDR1 MDHEN, CDR2 SYDVKM. The CDR3 sequence is CASSLSPGTGTDTQYF. DNA of the CDR3: TGTGCCAGCAGTTTATCCCCCGGGACCGGCACAGATACGCAGTATTTT.

This clonotype was counted a few times. The chain couples TRBV5-1 to TRBJ1-2; 7 bases fit TRBD1. The CDR3 length is 13 residues. Trimming took 2 bases from V and 7 from J; bases not matched to a gene: 5. Germline assignment: CDR1 SGHRS and CDR2 YFSETQ. The CDR3: CASSLGGGGGYTF. In nucleotides, the CDR3 is TGCGCCAGCAGCTTAGGGGGCGGCGGTGGCTACACCTTC.

This clonotype showed up just a few times. The chain couples TRBV2 to TRBJ2-7; D gene ambiguous. The ends were cut back, 5 bases at V and 4 bases at J, with 15 bases in the middle. This CDR3 is built from 14 residues. CDR1 is SNHLY and CDR2 is FYNNEI in the germline V gene. Here the CDR3 DNA reads TGTGCCAGCAGTCCGGGTCCCCCCGGTTACGAGCAGTACTTC. This gives the protein CASSPGPPGYEQYF.